At least ten counts were recorded for the clone carrying this T cell receptor (beta chain). The time point here: newly diagnosed GD, antithyroid drugs for less than 3 months. The TCR library was made from RNA extracted from PBMCs. Building the TCR beta libraries relied on iRepertoire HTBI primers, and CDR3 regions underwent Arm-PCR. Each CDR3 protein is one row after TCRdb ran MiXCR on the multiplex PCR reads. The table lists some 230,000 distinct CDR3 sequences, about a sixth of them singletons. These data belong to a study of regulatory T cells in long-lasting Graves disease. V was shortened by 0 bases and J by 4 bases, with 7 bases between the two germline ends. Looked up from germline, CDR1 is SGHRS and CDR2 is YFSETQ. The CDR3 consists of 13 residues.

The specimen was peripheral blood mononuclear cells (PBMCs), collected at new diagnosis, from a patient treated with antithyroid drugs. The chain joins TRBV5-1 to TRBJ1-1; D not resolved. This clonotype originated in a female donor with Graves disease. The CDR3 DNA reads TGCGCCAGCAGCTTGGGGGAAAGCACTGAAGCTTTCTTT. Translation: CASSLGESTEAFF.